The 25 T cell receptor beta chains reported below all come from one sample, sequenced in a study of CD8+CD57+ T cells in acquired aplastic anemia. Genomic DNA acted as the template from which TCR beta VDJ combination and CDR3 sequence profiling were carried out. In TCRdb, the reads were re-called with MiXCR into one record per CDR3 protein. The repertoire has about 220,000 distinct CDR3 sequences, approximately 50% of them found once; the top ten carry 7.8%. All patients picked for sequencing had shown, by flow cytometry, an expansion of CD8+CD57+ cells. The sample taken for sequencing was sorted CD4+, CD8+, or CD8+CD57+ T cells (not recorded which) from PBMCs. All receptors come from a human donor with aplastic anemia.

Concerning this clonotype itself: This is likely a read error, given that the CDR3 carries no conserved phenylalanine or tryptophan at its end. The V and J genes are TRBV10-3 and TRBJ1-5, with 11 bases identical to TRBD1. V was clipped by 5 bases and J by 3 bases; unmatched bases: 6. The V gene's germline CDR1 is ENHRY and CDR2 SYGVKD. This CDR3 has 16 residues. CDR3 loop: CAISPGQGVPNQPQHL. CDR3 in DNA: TGTGCCATCAGTCCGGGACAGGGGGTCCCCAATCAGCCCCAGCATCTT.

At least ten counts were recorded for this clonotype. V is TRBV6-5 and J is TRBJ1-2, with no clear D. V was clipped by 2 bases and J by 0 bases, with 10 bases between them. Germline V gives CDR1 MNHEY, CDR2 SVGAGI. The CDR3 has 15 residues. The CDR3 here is CASSYGVRANYGYTF. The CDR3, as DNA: TGTGCCAGCAGTTACGGAGTTCGAGCTAACTATGGCTACACCTTC.

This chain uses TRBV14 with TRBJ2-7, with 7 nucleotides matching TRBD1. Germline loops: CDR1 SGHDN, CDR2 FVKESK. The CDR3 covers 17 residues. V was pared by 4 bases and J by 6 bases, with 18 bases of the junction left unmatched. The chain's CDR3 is CASSPWAPGTASGEQYF. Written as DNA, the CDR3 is TGTGCCAGCAGCCCCTGGGCCCCCGGGACAGCCTCTGGCGAGCAGTACTTC.

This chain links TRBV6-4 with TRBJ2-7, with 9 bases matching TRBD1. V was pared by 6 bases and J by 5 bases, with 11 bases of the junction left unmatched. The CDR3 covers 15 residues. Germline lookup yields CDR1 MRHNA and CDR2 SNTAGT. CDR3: CASSPGTGSVHEQYF. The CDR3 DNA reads TGTGCCAGCAGCCCCGGGACAGGGAGCGTACACGAGCAGTACTTC.

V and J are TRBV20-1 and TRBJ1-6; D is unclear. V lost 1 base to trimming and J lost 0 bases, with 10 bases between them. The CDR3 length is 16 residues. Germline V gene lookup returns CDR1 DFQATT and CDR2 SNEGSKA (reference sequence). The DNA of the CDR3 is TGCAGTGCTAGAGTGGCAATAAGCTCCTATAATTCACCCCTCCACTTT. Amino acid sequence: CSARVAISSYNSPLHF.

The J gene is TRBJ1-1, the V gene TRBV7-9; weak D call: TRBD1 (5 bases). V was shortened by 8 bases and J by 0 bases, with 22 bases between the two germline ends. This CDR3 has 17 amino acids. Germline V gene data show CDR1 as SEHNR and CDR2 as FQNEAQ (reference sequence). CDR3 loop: CASGRKRVGVMNTEAFF. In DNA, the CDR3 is TGTGCCAGCGGCCGAAAACGGGTAGGGGTCATGAACACTGAAGCTTTCTTT.

The CDR3 coding sequence is TGTGCCAGCAGGGACGTCCAGGGGTACAATGAGCAGTTCTTC. It encodes CASRDVQGYNEQFF. The chain has TRBV2 and TRBJ2-1, with D possibly being TRBD1 (6 bases). V was trimmed by 6 bases and J by 4 bases, leaving 13 bases between them. Germline V gene lookup returns CDR1 SNHLY and CDR2 FYNNEI. The CDR3 loop spans 14 amino acids. The full variable domain, its missing parts supplied by reference TRBV2 and TRBJ2-1, is EPEVTQTPSHQVTQMGQEVILRCVPISNHLYFYWYRQILGQKVEFLVSFYNNEISEKSEIFDDQFSVERPDGSNFTLKIRSTKLEDSAMYFCASRDVQGYNEQFFGPGTRLTVL.

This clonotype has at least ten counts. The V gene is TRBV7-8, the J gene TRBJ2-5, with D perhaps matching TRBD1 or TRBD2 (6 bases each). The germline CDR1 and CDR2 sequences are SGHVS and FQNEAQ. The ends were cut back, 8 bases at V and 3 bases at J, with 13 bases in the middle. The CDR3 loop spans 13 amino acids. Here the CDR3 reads CASEGGLEETQYF. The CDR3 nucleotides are TGTGCCAGCGAGGGGGGCTTAGAAGAGACCCAGTACTTC.

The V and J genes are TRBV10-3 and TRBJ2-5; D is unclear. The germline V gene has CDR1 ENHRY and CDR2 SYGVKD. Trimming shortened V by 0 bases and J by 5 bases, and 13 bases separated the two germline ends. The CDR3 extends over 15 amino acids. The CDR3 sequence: CAISESQPPGETQYF. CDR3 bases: TGTGCCATCAGTGAGTCGCAACCCCCTGGGGAGACCCAGTACTTC.

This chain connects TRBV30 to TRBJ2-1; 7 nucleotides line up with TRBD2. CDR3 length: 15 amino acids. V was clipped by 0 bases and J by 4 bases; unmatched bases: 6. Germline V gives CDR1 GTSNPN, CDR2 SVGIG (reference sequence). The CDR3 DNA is TGTGCCTGGAGTGTAGGAGCGGGACTATACAATGAGCAGTTCTTC. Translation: CAWSVGAGLYNEQFF.

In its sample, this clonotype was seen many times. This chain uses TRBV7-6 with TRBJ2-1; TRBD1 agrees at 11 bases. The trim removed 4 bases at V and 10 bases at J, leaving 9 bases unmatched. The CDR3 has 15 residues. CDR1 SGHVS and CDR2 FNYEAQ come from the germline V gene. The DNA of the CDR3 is TGTGCCAGCAGCTCCCCGGGACAGGGGGTGTGGGAGCAGTTCTTC. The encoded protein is CASSSPGQGVWEQFF.

The CDR3 sequence: CASSPPGLGGRDQETQYF. DNA for the CDR3: TGTGCCAGCAGCCCACCCGGGCTCGGGGGCCGTGACCAAGAGACCCAGTACTTC. V is TRBV7-8 and J is TRBJ2-5, with D perhaps given as TRBD1 or TRBD2 (6 bases each). CDR1 SGHVS and CDR2 FQNEAQ come from the germline V gene. This CDR3 region has 18 residues. The V end was cut by 5 bases, the J end by 0 bases, with 22 bases between.

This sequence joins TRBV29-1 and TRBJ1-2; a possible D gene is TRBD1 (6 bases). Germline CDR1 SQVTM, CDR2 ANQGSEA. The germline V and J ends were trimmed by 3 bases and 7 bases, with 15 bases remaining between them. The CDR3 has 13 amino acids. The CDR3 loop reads CSVEGLAGAGYTF. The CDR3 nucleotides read TGCAGCGTTGAGGGACTAGCGGGGGCTGGCTACACCTTC. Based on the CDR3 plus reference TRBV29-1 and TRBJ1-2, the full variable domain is SAVISQKPSRDICQRGTSLTIQCQVDSQVTMMFWYRQQPGQSLTLIATANQGSEATYESGFVIDKFPISRPNLTFSTLTVSNMSPEDSSIYLCSVEGLAGAGYTFGSGTRLTVV.

CDR3 nucleotides: TGTGCCAGCAGCTCGACAGGGGTGGACTATGGCTACACCTTC. Translating gives CASSSTGVDYGYTF. The chain carries TRBV7-9 and TRBJ1-2; 8 nucleotides align to TRBD1. J gave up 3 bases and V 4 bases, and 4 bases lay outside the gene matches. This CDR3 has 14 amino acids. Germline CDR1 SEHNR, CDR2 FQNEAQ (reference sequence).

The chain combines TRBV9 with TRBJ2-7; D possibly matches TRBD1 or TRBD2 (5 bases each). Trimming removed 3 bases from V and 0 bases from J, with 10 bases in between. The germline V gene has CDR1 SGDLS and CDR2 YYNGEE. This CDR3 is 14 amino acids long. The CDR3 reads CASSESGTSYEQYF. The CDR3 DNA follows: TGTGCCAGCAGCGAATCCGGGACCTCCTACGAGCAGTACTTC.

This chain's CDR3 is CASSLYPEKTQYF. CDR3 sequence (DNA): TGTGCCAGCAGCTTATATCCGGAGAAGACCCAGTACTTC. The chain employs TRBV7-9 and TRBJ2-5; the D is unclear. The CDR3 consists of 13 residues. The germline V and J ends were trimmed by 2 bases and 6 bases, with 10 bases remaining between them. Germline V gene sequence: CDR1 SEHNR, CDR2 FQNEAQ (reference sequence).

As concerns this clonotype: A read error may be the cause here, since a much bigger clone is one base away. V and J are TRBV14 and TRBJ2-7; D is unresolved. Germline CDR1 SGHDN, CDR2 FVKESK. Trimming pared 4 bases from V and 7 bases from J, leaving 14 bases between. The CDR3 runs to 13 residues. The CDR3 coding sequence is TGTGCCAGCAGCCCCCACCGTGGCCCGGAGCAGTACTTC. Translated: CASSPHRGPEQYF.

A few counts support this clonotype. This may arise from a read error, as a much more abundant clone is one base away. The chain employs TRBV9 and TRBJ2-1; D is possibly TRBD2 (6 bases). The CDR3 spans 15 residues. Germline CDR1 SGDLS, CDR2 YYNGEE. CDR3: CASRVGGVSYNEQFF. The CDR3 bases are TGTGCCAGCCGCGTGGGGGGAGTTTCCTACAATGAGCAGTTCTTC.

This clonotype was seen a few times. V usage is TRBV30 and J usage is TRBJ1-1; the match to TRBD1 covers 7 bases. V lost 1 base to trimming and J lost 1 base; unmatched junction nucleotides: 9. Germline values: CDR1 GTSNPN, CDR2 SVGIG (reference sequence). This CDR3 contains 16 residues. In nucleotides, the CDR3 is TGTGCCTGGAGTGGGGGGGCAGGGGGTGCGAACACTGAAGCTTTCTTT. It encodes CAWSGGAGGANTEAFF.

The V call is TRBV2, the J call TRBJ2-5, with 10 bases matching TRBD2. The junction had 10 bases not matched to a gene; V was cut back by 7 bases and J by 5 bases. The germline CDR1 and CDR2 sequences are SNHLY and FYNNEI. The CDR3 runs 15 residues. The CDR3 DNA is TGTGCCAGCAACCTTCTAGCGGGAGTTTTGGAGACCCAGTACTTC. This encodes CASNLLAGVLETQYF. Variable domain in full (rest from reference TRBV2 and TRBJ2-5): EPEVTQTPSHQVTQMGQEVILRCVPISNHLYFYWYRQILGQKVEFLVSFYNNEISEKSEIFDDQFSVERPDGSNFTLKIRSTKLEDSAMYFCASNLLAGVLETQYFGPGTRLLVL.

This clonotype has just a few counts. The CDR3 sequence: CASRLAGGLETQYF. The CDR3 coding sequence is TGTGCCAGCAGACTAGCGGGGGGCTTAGAGACCCAGTACTTC. This chain links TRBV12-3 or TRBV12-4 with TRBJ2-5, with 12 bases aligning to TRBD2. This CDR3 spans 14 amino acids. The V segment lost 6 bases and the J segment 4 bases; nucleotides outside the gene matches: 3.

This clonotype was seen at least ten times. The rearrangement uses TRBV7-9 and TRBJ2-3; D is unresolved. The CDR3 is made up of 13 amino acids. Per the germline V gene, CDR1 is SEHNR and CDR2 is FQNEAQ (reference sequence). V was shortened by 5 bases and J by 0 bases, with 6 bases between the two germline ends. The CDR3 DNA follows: TGTGCCAGCAGCCCCGACAGCACAGATACGCAGTATTTT. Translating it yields CASSPDSTDTQYF.

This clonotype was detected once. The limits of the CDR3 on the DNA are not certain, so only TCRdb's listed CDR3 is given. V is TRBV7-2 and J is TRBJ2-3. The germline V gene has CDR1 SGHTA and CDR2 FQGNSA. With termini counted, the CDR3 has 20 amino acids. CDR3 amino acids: CASSIYLCSVDVDPTDTQYF.

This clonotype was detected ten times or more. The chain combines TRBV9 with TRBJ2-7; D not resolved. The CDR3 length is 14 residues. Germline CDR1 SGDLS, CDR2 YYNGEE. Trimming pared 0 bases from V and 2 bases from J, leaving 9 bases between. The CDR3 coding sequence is TGTGCCAGCAGCGTAGGAGACACAGCCTACGAGCAGTACTTC. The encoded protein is CASSVGDTAYEQYF.

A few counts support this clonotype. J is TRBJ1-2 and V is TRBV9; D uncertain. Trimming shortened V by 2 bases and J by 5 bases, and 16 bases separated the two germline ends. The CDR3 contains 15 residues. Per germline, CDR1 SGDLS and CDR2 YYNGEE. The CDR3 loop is CASSVREGPGYGYTF. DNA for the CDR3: TGTGCCAGCAGCGTTAGAGAAGGGCCGGGTTATGGCTACACCTTC.